This T cell receptor beta chain was observed in a study of blood T cell repertoires in COVID-19. In the study overall: Donors in the United States, Italy and Spain gave samples during acute or convalescent COVID-19. Sources were T cells, B-cell-depleted T cells, or PBMCs; the material itself was cDNA or gDNA.

This clone was recorded a few times. CDR1 is SGHAT, CDR2 FQNNGV, per germline. The CDR3 loop spans 17 amino acids. V was pared by 1 base and J by 3 bases, with 8 bases of the junction left unmatched. As processed by the authors: Using reference gene primer amplification, nucleated cell counts were estimated. Method: immunoSEQ multiplex PCR; TCRdb's copy keeps in-frame clones and lacks some. Clone size and V and J calls were adopted from that table, with D and trimming inferred from the DNA. The data hold just over 70,000 clones, with under 95% observed a single time. The sequencing sample was made of peripheral blood. This TCR derives from a human donor in a cohort sampled during active COVID-19. The chain uses TRBV11-2 and TRBJ1-4; 7 nucleotides match TRBD1. CDR3 bases: TGTGCCAGCAGCTTAGCGCGTTTTGGGACAGCTAATGAAAAACTGTTTTTT. Protein product: CASSLARFGTANEKLFF.